Listed below are T cell receptor beta chains from one sample, sequenced in a study of T-cell reconstitution after alpha-beta-depleted transplantation in children. TCRdb re-called the PCR reads with MiXCR, one entry per CDR3 protein. In the table there are hundreds of thousands of distinct CDR3 sequences, around 10% of which are singletons. The sample was PBMCs, taken before TCRalphabeta/CD19-depleted stem cell transplant. The source is a boy under two years old with acute myeloid leukemia, due to receive a stem cell transplant. Each CDR3 is given with its conserved first and last residue. Each record gives: CDR3 length, clone size, V gene, J gene, D gene, CDR3 DNA, CDR3 protein. A D gene is named only where the DNA matches it firmly. Size values are once, few and many counts, or a class for expanded clones, and some rows have none.

CDR3 length: 13
clone size: many
V gene: TRBV7-9
J gene: TRBJ2-1
D gene: TRBD2
CDR3 DNA: TGTGCCAGCAGGAGTGGAGCGGGAGTTGAGCAGTTCTTC
CDR3 protein: CASRSGAGVEQFF

CDR3 length: 16
clone size: many
V gene: TRBV24-1
J gene: TRBJ2-3
D gene: NA
CDR3 DNA: TGTGCCACCAGTGATAAAGCAACCCAAGGGACAGATACGCAGTATTTT
CDR3 protein: CATSDKATQGTDTQYF

CDR3 length: 11
clone size: NA
V gene: TRBV20-1
J gene: TRBJ2-3
D gene: NA
CDR3 DNA: TGCAGTGCTAGGGACAGTATTACGCAGTATTTT
CDR3 protein: CSARDSITQYF

CDR3 length: 15
clone size: few
V gene: TRBV7-6
J gene: TRBJ2-1
D gene: NA
CDR3 DNA: TGTGCCAGCAGCCCCCGGACAGATCCTTACAATGAGCAGTTCTTC
CDR3 protein: CASSPRTDPYNEQFF

CDR3 length: 12
clone size: many
V gene: TRBV7-9
J gene: TRBJ2-7
D gene: NA
CDR3 DNA: TGTGCCAGCAGCTCCACAGGCTACGAGCAGTACTTC
CDR3 protein: CASSSTGYEQYF

CDR3 length: 14
clone size: few
V gene: TRBV2
J gene: TRBJ2-2
D gene: TRBD1
CDR3 DNA: TGTGCCAGTAAACAGGGGTTGAACACCGGGGAGCTGTTTTTT
CDR3 protein: CASKQGLNTGELFF

CDR3 length: 15
clone size: many
V gene: TRBV5-1
J gene: TRBJ2-2
D gene: NA
CDR3 DNA: TGCGCCAGCAGCATCCGGGACAATCTAAGCCGGGAGCTGTTTTTT
CDR3 protein: CASSIRDNLSRELFF

CDR3 length: 14
clone size: once
V gene: TRBV28
J gene: TRBJ2-3
D gene: NA
CDR3 DNA: TGTGCCAGCAGTGCCAGGGGTCTGGCAGATACGCAGTATTTT
CDR3 protein: CASSARGLADTQYF

CDR3 length: 15
clone size: many
V gene: TRBV7-2
J gene: TRBJ2-1
D gene: NA
CDR3 DNA: TGTGCCAGCAGCTACGGGCTGGGGCCGGGGAATGAGCAGTTCTTC
CDR3 protein: CASSYGLGPGNEQFF

CDR3 length: 15
clone size: few
V gene: TRBV20-1
J gene: TRBJ2-7
D gene: NA
CDR3 DNA: TGCAGTGCTAGTTTGGGGAAGGGGGGCTCCTACGAGCAGTACTTC
CDR3 protein: CSASLGKGGSYEQYF

CDR3 length: 16
clone size: many
V gene: TRBV5-5
J gene: TRBJ2-7
D gene: TRBD2
CDR3 DNA: TGTGCCAGCAGCTCCCCGGGACTAGCGGGTTCCTACGAGCAGTACTTC
CDR3 protein: CASSSPGLAGSYEQYF

CDR3 length: 14
clone size: many
V gene: TRBV7-8
J gene: TRBJ2-1
D gene: TRBD2
CDR3 DNA: TGTGCCAGCAGCTTAGGGCCTAGCGGGGGGGAGCAGTTCTTC
CDR3 protein: CASSLGPSGGEQFF

CDR3 length: 18
clone size: many
V gene: TRBV20-1
J gene: TRBJ2-1
D gene: TRBD2
CDR3 DNA: TGCAGTGCTAGAGGGCTACTAGCGGGAGGTCCATCCTACAATGAGCAGTTCTTC
CDR3 protein: CSARGLLAGGPSYNEQFF

CDR3 length: 15
clone size: many
V gene: TRBV28
J gene: TRBJ2-7
D gene: NA
CDR3 DNA: TGTGCCAGCAGTTTCCACACAAACAGGGGGGGCGAGCAGTACTTC
CDR3 protein: CASSFHTNRGGEQYF

CDR3 length: 19
clone size: many
V gene: TRBV15
J gene: TRBJ2-3
D gene: TRBD2
CDR3 DNA: TGTGCCACCAGCGGCCCCCGGGGACTAGCGGGGGGTAGCACAGATACGCAGTATTTT
CDR3 protein: CATSGPRGLAGGSTDTQYF

CDR3 length: 17
clone size: few
V gene: TRBV7-3
J gene: TRBJ2-2
D gene: TRBD2
CDR3 DNA: TGTGCCAGCAGCTTAACATACAGCGGGAACTTCACCGGGGAGCTGTTTTTT
CDR3 protein: CASSLTYSGNFTGELFF

CDR3 length: 16
clone size: few
V gene: TRBV5-6
J gene: TRBJ2-7
D gene: NA
CDR3 DNA: TGTGCCAGCAGCAGGAGGACACTTCGGCCTTTCCACGAGCAGTACTTC
CDR3 protein: CASSRRTLRPFHEQYF

CDR3 length: 15
clone size: many
V gene: TRBV10-3
J gene: TRBJ2-1
D gene: TRBD2
CDR3 DNA: TGTGCCATCAGTGACGGACTAGCGGGAGCGTGGGAGCAGTTCTTC
CDR3 protein: CAISDGLAGAWEQFF

CDR3 length: 17
clone size: many
V gene: TRBV21-1
J gene: TRBJ1-5
D gene: NA
CDR3 DNA: TGTGCCAGCAGTAAAGAGGCGCACCGATCTAGCAATCAGCCCCAGCATTTT
CDR3 protein: CASSKEAHRSSNQPQHF

CDR3 length: 15
clone size: few
V gene: TRBV4-2
J gene: TRBJ2-1
D gene: TRBD2
CDR3 DNA: TGTGCCAGCAGCCAAGACGGGAGGGCCATTTATGAGCAGTTCTTC
CDR3 protein: CASSQDGRAIYEQFF

CDR3 length: 13
clone size: many
V gene: TRBV6-1
J gene: TRBJ1-2
D gene: NA
CDR3 DNA: TGTGCCAGCACCCTGTCATTAAGGGATGGCTACACCTTC
CDR3 protein: CASTLSLRDGYTF

CDR3 length: 15
clone size: many
V gene: TRBV12-3/TRBV12-4
J gene: TRBJ2-2
D gene: TRBD2
CDR3 DNA: TGTGCCAGCAGCCAGGGACTAGCTGAAGCCGGGGAGCTGTTTTTT
CDR3 protein: CASSQGLAEAGELFF

CDR3 length: 13
clone size: many
V gene: TRBV7-9
J gene: TRBJ2-2
D gene: NA
CDR3 DNA: TGTGCCAGCAGCTTAGAACTAACCGGGGAGCTGTTTTTT
CDR3 protein: CASSLELTGELFF

CDR3 length: 12
clone size: NA
V gene: TRBV10-3
J gene: TRBJ1-5
D gene: NA
CDR3 DNA: TGTGCCATCAGTGTAGGCAATCAGCCCCAGCATTTT
CDR3 protein: CAISVGNQPQHF

CDR3 length: 14
clone size: many
V gene: TRBV19
J gene: TRBJ1-5
D gene: NA
CDR3 DNA: TGTGCCAGTAGCCTACAGAGGGGCAATCAGCCCCAGCATTTT
CDR3 protein: CASSLQRGNQPQHF

CDR3 length: 17
clone size: many
V gene: TRBV7-8
J gene: TRBJ1-5
D gene: TRBD1
CDR3 DNA: TGTGCCAGCAGCTTTGGGCCGGGACAGAGTTACAATCAGCCCCAGCATTTT
CDR3 protein: CASSFGPGQSYNQPQHF

CDR3 length: 15
clone size: many
V gene: TRBV20-1
J gene: TRBJ2-5
D gene: TRBD2
CDR3 DNA: TGCAGTGCTAGAGACGGGACTAGCGGACAAGAGACCCAGTACTTC
CDR3 protein: CSARDGTSGQETQYF

CDR3 length: 14
clone size: NA
V gene: TRBV29-1
J gene: TRBJ1-2
D gene: NA
CDR3 DNA: TGCAGCGTTGAAGATCAAAGGGGAGACTATGGCTACACCTTC
CDR3 protein: CSVEDQRGDYGYTF

CDR3 length: 18
clone size: NA
V gene: TRBV6-1
J gene: TRBJ2-7
D gene: TRBD1
CDR3 DNA: TGTGCCAGCAGTCAAGGACAGGACCCACAGGATCGATCCTACGAGCAGTACTTC
CDR3 protein: CASSQGQDPQDRSYEQYF

CDR3 length: 15
clone size: many
V gene: TRBV12-3/TRBV12-4
J gene: TRBJ1-5
D gene: TRBD1
CDR3 DNA: TGTGCCAGCAGCGGACAGGGGTTGGGCAATCAGCCCCAGCATTTT
CDR3 protein: CASSGQGLGNQPQHF

CDR3 length: 15
clone size: many
V gene: TRBV15
J gene: TRBJ2-7
D gene: NA
CDR3 DNA: TGTGCCACCAGCAGCCACGCCGGTCTCTCCTACGAGCAGTACTTC
CDR3 protein: CATSSHAGLSYEQYF

CDR3 length: 15
clone size: many
V gene: TRBV7-7
J gene: TRBJ2-3
D gene: TRBD2
CDR3 DNA: TGTGCCAGCAGCTCAGGACTAGCCTCTCGAGATACGCAGTATTTT
CDR3 protein: CASSSGLASRDTQYF

CDR3 length: 16
clone size: many
V gene: TRBV9
J gene: TRBJ2-5
D gene: TRBD1
CDR3 DNA: TGTGCCAGCAGCGTAGCCCAAAACAGGGGGCAAGAGACCCAGTACTTC
CDR3 protein: CASSVAQNRGQETQYF

CDR3 length: 14
clone size: NA
V gene: TRBV20-1
J gene: TRBJ1-1
D gene: NA
CDR3 DNA: TGCAGTGCTAGAGGCTGGGACTTAAGCACTGAAGCTTTCTTT
CDR3 protein: CSARGWDLSTEAFF

CDR3 length: 14
clone size: many
V gene: TRBV19
J gene: TRBJ1-2
D gene: TRBD1
CDR3 DNA: TGTGCCAGTAGACTTTCAGGGGGCAGCTATGGCTACACCTTC
CDR3 protein: CASRLSGGSYGYTF

CDR3 length: 17
clone size: many
V gene: TRBV7-2
J gene: TRBJ1-5
D gene: NA
CDR3 DNA: TGTGCCAGCAGTCTTTCGACGGGCATCTATAGCAATCAGCCCCAGCATTTT
CDR3 protein: CASSLSTGIYSNQPQHF

CDR3 length: 16
clone size: many
V gene: TRBV7-9
J gene: TRBJ1-6
D gene: TRBD1
CDR3 DNA: TGTGCCAGCAGCTGGGAACCGGGACAGAGGAATTCACCCCTCCACTTT
CDR3 protein: CASSWEPGQRNSPLHF

CDR3 length: 16
clone size: many
V gene: TRBV25-1
J gene: TRBJ2-4
D gene: NA
CDR3 DNA: TGTGCCAGCAGTGAACTAGACGGTCTAGCCAAAAACATTCAGTACTTC
CDR3 protein: CASSELDGLAKNIQYF

CDR3 length: 14
clone size: many
V gene: TRBV15
J gene: TRBJ1-3
D gene: NA
CDR3 DNA: TGTGCCACCAGCAGAGTCGCCCCGGAAAACACCATATATTTT
CDR3 protein: CATSRVAPENTIYF

CDR3 length: 13
clone size: many
V gene: TRBV20-1
J gene: TRBJ2-7
D gene: NA
CDR3 DNA: TGCAGTGCTAGAGAAACAGGGACCTACGAGCAGTACTTC
CDR3 protein: CSARETGTYEQYF

CDR3 length: 12
clone size: many
V gene: TRBV12-3/TRBV12-4
J gene: TRBJ2-3
D gene: NA
CDR3 DNA: TGTGCCAGCACCTTGAATGCGGATACGCAGTATTTT
CDR3 protein: CASTLNADTQYF

CDR3 length: 17
clone size: many
V gene: TRBV2
J gene: TRBJ2-1
D gene: TRBD1
CDR3 DNA: TGTGCCAGCAGCACCCAAGGACAGGTCCTCTCCTACAATGAGCAGTTCTTC
CDR3 protein: CASSTQGQVLSYNEQFF

CDR3 length: 11
clone size: many
V gene: TRBV12-3/TRBV12-4
J gene: TRBJ2-3
D gene: NA
CDR3 DNA: TGTGCCAGCAGCTTAGCAGATACGCAGTATTTT
CDR3 protein: CASSLADTQYF